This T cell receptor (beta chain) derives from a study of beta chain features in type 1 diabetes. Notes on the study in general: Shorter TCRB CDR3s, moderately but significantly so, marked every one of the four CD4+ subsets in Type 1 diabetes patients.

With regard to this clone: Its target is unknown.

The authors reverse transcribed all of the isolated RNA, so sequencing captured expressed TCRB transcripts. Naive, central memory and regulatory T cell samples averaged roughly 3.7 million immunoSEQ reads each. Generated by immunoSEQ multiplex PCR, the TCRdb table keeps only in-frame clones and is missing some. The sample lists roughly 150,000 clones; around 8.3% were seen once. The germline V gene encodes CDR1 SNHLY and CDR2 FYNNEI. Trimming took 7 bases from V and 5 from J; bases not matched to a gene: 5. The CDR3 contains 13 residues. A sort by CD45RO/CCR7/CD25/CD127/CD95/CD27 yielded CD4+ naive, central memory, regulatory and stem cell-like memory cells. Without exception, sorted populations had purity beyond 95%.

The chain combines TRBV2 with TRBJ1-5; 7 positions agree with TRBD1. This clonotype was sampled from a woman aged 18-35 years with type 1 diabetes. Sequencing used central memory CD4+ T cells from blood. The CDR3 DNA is TGTGCCAGCAAGCTCGGGACAGATCAGCCCCAGCATTTT. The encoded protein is CASKLGTDQPQHF. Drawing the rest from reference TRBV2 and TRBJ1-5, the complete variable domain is EPEVTQTPSHQVTQMGQEVILRCVPISNHLYFYWYRQILGQKVEFLVSFYNNEISEKSEIFDDQFSVERPDGSNFTLKIRSTKLEDSAMYFCASKLGTDQPQHFGDGTRLSIL.